The clone carrying this T cell receptor beta chain was seen only a few times. The antigen is not known. The data derive from a study of OX40 agonist ivuxolimab in advanced cancers. Study findings and constraints: Fewer expanded clones were found on average in CD4+ than in CD8+ T cells. Partial responders at 0.1-3.0 mg/kg had among the lowest clonal expansion.

V was clipped by 0 bases and J by 0 bases, with 9 bases between them. The CDR3 runs 16 residues. Germline V gene data show CDR1 as MNHEY and CDR2 as SVGAGI. Generated by immunoSEQ multiplex PCR, the TCRdb table keeps only in-frame clones and is missing some. Of 70,000 to 90,000 clones listed, around 89% are singletons. This receptor was taken from an adult with an advanced solid tumor such as melanoma, head and neck, liver or kidney cancer. The input for sequencing was CD4+ or CD8+ T cells sorted from blood, taken in a trial of the OX40 agonist ivuxolimab. The rearrangement joins TRBV6-5 to TRBJ1-3; unclear D gene. The CDR3 loop is CASSYSTLHSGNTIYF. CDR3 DNA: TGTGCCAGCAGTTACTCGACACTGCACTCTGGAAACACCATATATTTT.